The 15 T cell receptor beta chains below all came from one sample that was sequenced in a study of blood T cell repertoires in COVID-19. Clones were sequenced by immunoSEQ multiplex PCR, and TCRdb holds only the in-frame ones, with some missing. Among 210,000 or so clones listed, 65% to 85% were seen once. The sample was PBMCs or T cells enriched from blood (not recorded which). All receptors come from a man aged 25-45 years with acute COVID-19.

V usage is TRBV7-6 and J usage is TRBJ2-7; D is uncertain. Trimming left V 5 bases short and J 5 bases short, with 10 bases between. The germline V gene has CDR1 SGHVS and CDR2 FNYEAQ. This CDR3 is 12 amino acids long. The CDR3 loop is CASSHENDEQYF. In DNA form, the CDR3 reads TGTGCCAGCAGCCATGAGAACGACGAGCAGTACTTC.

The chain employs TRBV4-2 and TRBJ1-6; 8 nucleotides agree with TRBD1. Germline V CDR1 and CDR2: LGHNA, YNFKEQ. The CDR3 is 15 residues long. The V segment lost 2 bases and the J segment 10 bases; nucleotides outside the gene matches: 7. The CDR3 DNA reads TGTGCCAGCAGCCAAACCGGGACAGGAGACTCACCCCTCCACTTT. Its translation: CASSQTGTGDSPLHF.

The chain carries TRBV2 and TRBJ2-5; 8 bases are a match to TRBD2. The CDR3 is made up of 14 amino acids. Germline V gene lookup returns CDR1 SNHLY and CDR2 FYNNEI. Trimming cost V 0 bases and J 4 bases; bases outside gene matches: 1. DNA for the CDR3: TGTGCCAGCAGTGAAGCGGGACTAGGAGAGACCCAGTACTTC. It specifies CASSEAGLGETQYF.

The DNA of the CDR3 is TGTGCCATCAGTGAGGTAGTCGCTGGAAACACCATATATTTT. Amino acid sequence: CAISEVVAGNTIYF. The V call is TRBV10-3, the J call TRBJ1-3, with no clear D. The CDR3 length is 14 residues. V dropped 2 bases and J dropped 2 bases, with 7 bases sitting between them. Germline-derived CDR1 and CDR2 are ENHRY and SYGVKD.

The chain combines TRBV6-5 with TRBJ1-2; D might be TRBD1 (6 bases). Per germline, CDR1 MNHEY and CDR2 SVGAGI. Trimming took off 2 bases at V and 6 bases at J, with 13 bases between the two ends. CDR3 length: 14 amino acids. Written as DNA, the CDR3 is TGTGCCAGCAGTTACCCCCAACAGGGAAATGGCTACACCTTC. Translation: CASSYPQQGNGYTF.

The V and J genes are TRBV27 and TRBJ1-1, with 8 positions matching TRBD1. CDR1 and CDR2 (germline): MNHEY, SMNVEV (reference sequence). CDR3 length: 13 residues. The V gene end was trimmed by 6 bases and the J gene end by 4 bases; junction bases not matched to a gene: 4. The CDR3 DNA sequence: TGTGCCAGCAGCCGGACAGGGACCACTGAAGCTTTCTTT. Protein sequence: CASSRTGTTEAFF.

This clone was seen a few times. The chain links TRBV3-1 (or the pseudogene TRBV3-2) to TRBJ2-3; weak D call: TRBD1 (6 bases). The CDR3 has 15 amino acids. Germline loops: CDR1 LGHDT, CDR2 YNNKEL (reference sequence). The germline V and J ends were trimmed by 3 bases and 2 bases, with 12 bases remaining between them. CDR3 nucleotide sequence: TGTGCCAGCAGCCACGGCAGGGGTTACACAGATACGCAGTATTTT. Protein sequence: CASSHGRGYTDTQYF.

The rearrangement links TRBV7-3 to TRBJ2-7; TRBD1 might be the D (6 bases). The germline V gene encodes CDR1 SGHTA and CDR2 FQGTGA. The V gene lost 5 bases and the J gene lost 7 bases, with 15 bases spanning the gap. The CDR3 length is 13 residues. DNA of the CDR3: TGTGCCAGCAGCCCCGGGCTAGGGGGTGAGCAGTACTTC. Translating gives CASSPGLGGEQYF. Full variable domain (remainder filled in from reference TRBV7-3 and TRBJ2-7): GAGVSQTPSNKVTEKGKYVELRCDPISGHTALYWYRQSLGQGPEFLIYFQGTGAADDSGLPNDRFFAVRPEGSVSTLKIQRTERGDSAVYLCASSPGLGGEQYFGPGTRLTVT.

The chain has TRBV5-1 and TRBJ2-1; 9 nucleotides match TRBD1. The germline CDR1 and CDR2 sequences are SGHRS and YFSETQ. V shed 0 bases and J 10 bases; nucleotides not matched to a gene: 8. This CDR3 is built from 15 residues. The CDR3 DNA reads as TGCGCCAGCAGCTTGGAGGGACAGGGAATAAGCGAGCAGTTCTTC. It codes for CASSLEGQGISEQFF.

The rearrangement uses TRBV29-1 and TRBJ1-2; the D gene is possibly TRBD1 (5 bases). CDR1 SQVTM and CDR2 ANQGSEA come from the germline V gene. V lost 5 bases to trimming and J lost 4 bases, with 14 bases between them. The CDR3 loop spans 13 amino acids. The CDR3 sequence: CSVQQGAIYGYTF. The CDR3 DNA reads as TGCAGCGTTCAACAAGGGGCCATCTATGGCTACACCTTC.

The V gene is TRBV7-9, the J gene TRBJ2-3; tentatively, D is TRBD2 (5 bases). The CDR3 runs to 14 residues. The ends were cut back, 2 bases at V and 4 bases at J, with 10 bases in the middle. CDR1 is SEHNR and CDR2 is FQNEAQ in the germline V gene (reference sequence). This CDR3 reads CASSLTRAADTQYF. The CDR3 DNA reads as TGTGCCAGCAGCTTAACTAGGGCGGCAGATACGCAGTATTTT.

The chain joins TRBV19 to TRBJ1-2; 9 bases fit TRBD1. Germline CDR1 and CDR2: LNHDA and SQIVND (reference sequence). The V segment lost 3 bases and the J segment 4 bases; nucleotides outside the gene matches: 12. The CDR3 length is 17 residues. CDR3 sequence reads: CASSMGLWTGEFYGYTF. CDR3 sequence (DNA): TGTGCCAGTAGTATGGGGCTTTGGACAGGGGAATTCTATGGCTACACCTTC.

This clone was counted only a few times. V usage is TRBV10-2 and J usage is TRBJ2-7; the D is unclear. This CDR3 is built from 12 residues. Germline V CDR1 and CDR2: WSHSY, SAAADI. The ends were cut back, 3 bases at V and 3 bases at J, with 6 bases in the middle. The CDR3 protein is CASSDSFYEQYF. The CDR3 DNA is TGCGCCAGCAGTGACTCCTTCTACGAGCAGTACTTC.

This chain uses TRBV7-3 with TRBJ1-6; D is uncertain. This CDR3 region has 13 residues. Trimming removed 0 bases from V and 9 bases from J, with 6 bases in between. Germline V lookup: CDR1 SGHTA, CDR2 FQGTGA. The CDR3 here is CASSLTGGSPLHF. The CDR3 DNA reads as TGTGCCAGCAGCTTAACAGGCGGTTCACCCCTCCACTTT.

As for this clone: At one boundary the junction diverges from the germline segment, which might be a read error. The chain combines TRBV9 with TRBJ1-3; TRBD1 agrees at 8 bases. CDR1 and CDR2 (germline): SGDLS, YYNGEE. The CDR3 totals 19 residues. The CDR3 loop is CASSVAPTYHIDRGTTIYF. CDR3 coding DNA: TGTGCCAGCAGCGTAGCCCCTACCTATCACATCGACAGGGGAACCACCATATATTTT.